Listed here is a single T cell receptor (beta chain). This clone occurred a few times. Which antigen it targets is not known. One base away there is no much larger clone; base qualities are not given. This CDR3 is also generated by other DNA sequences in the sample. This record belongs to a study of shared clonotypes between healthy human individuals (dated by TCRdb to the early 2020s). Regarding the research as a whole: The cohort included three men and two women between 18 and 49 years of age. For each donor, CD4 naive and CD4 memory were each given three plates, CD8 naive was given two plates, and CD8 memory was given one plate. The study deeply sequenced blood TCR repertoires of several healthy adults to estimate repertoire size and the extent of clonotype sharing between individuals. Libraries were prepared and TCR repertoires were sequenced by different laboratories using diverse techniques, in order to increase sequencing depth and limit assay-specific biases. Between about 0.85 and 10 billion PBMCs per donor were obtained by leukapheresis.

Using the deep immunoSEQ assay, multiplex PCR amplified TCR CDR3 regions from genomic DNA. Genomic DNA extracted from each cell subset was distributed evenly over all wells of several immunoSEQ 96-well plates, and each plate served as one replicate. For sorted subsets, approximately 210 ng genomic DNA, equal to about 30,000 T cell genomes, was loaded into each replicate PCR. Purified libraries were quantified with a Qubit 3.0 fluorometer, sized on a Bioanalyzer 2100, and re-quantified with the KAPA Library Quantification kit. Every immunoSEQ 96-well plate was sequenced on a dedicated single-read 150-cycle Illumina NextSeq 550 flow cell. The study's processing was this. Because the immunoSEQ output included only junctional sequences and no quality scores, the filtering could not be the same as the filtering used for full-length reads. To assign V/J genes and CDR3, sequences were annotated against IMGT germline references using PyIR, a Python wrapper for IgBLAST v1.9. Reads were filtered out if the reads had weak V/J assignments (E-value above 1e-6), no CDR3, stop codons, out-of-frame junctions, or ambiguous translated residues. V3J clonotypes were defined by identical inferred V gene, J gene, and CDR3 amino acid sequence. Percentage overlap between repertoires was computed as shared unique clonotypes divided by the size of the smaller repertoire. Repertoire richness was assessed with RTK rarefaction, the Chao1 estimator, and Recon v2.1 estimates of unobserved clonotypes. Generation probabilities for all TCRbeta clonotypes obtained by the gDNA method from a few donors were computed using OLGA. In TCRdb, the immuneACCESS table is reduced to in-frame sequences with V and J assigned. These tables do not hold every clone; where another copy was compared, an unresolved V gene accounts for under half, and the others remain unexplained. For V, J and clone size, that table is used; D and trimming come from the DNA. For this sample there are millions of clones; roughly 94% appear just once. The ten largest clones add up to more than 0.1% of the sample.

Donors were healthy HIV-negative adults with no recently reported acute infections or vaccinations. Every donor was a Caucasian adult living in Nashville, Tennessee, USA. CD4+ T cells were enriched by magnetic negative selection, after which naive cells were positively selected on CD45RA and the negative fraction was taken as the memory subset. Blood was collected by leukapheresis, and PBMCs were isolated by Ficoll-Histopaque density gradient centrifugation and then cryopreserved in liquid nitrogen vapor phase. Analytical flow cytometry was used to check the purity and quantity of each magnetically sorted T cell population. Genomic DNA was isolated from every sorted fraction and measured by UV absorbance on a Nanodrop 2000c. For this chain, trimming is 5 bases at the V end and 6 bases at the J end, and the number of junction bases without a gene match is 3. CDR1 and CDR2 were assigned from the germline V gene as MNHEY and SVGAGI. The CDR3 runs 14 residues from the cysteine to the phenylalanine. Only CDR3 DNA remains: 42 bases, in frame from the first base.

What the study reported, not specific to this receptor: Pairwise subsampling indicated that sequencing depth was expected to affect the degree of clonotype sharing among donors. Compared with non-shared clonotypes, the clonotypes found in all four sorted-subset donors had higher generation probabilities. Roughly 5.2% of naive CD4, approximately 3.7% of naive CD8, approximately 2% of memory CD4, and 0.4% of memory CD8 clonotypes were shared across several donors. Even with the large sequencing depth, rarefaction of the sorted-subset datasets indicated that sequencing was incomplete. Naive subsets generally had larger estimated clonotype richness than memory subsets did. Only blood was sampled, and tissue TCR repertoires likely differ from those in blood. The genetic and exposure-history diversity represented was limited by the small number of donors.

The V and J genes are TRBV6-5 and TRBJ1-6; 8 of the junction bases match TRBD1. The TCR sequence derives from a man aged 18 to 30 in good health. The sample consisted of naive CD4+ T cells sorted from blood. This sample's cell subset or site label indicates: CD45RA+ positively selected. Here is the DNA: TGTGCCAGCAGTCGGACAGGGAGTAATTCACCCCTCCACTTT. Translated, this gives CASSRTGSNSPLHF.